Each of the 15 T cell receptor beta chains below was sequenced from the same sample in a study of blood T cell repertoires in COVID-19. Assay used: immunoSEQ multiplex PCR; TCRdb lists only in-frame clones, some missing. The sample consists of 150,000 to 200,000 clones, around 84% of them appearing once. Sequences were obtained from PBMCs or T cells enriched from blood (not recorded which). Receptor source: a woman aged 25 to 39 who had been exposed to COVID-19.

This rearrangement joins TRBV5-6 to TRBJ1-3; no clear D. The V and J ends lost 1 base and 0 bases respectively, with 5 bases between them. Germline-derived CDR1 and CDR2 are SGHDT and YYEEEE. CDR3 length equals 14 residues. The CDR3 loop reads CASSLIASGNTIYF. CDR3 coding DNA: TGTGCCAGCAGCTTGATAGCCTCTGGAAACACCATATATTTT. The whole variable domain, filled in from reference TRBV5-6 and TRBJ1-3, reads DAGVTQSPTHLIKTRGQQVTLRCSPKSGHDTVSWYQQALGQGPQFIFQYYEEEERQRGNFPDRFSGHQFPNYSSELNVNALLLGDSALYLCASSLIASGNTIYFGEGSWLTVV.

This rearrangement joins TRBV6-2 or TRBV6-3 to TRBJ2-7; no clear D. Trimming cost V 2 bases and J 3 bases, with 11 bases left between them. Germline V gene sequence: CDR1 MNHEY, CDR2 SVGEGT. The CDR3 has 14 amino acids. This CDR3 reads CASSYLSQIYEQYF. Written as DNA, the CDR3 is TGTGCCAGCAGTTACCTTTCCCAGATCTACGAGCAGTACTTC.

The CDR3, as DNA: TGTGCCAGCAGTTTAGGTTCCGGGGACATTCAGTACTTC. Amino acid sequence: CASSLGSGDIQYF. The V gene is TRBV12-3 or TRBV12-4, the J gene TRBJ2-4, with a tentative D call TRBD2 (5 bases). This CDR3 spans 13 amino acids. Trimming left V 1 base short and J 8 bases short, with 9 bases between.

The chain uses TRBV5-4 and TRBJ1-2; 10 bases fit TRBD1. After removal of 0 bases from V and 3 bases from J, the junction contained 5 bases not matched to a gene. CDR1 SGHNT and CDR2 YYREEE come from the germline V gene (reference sequence). The CDR3 runs to 16 residues. The CDR3: CASSLAGTGVDYGYTF. CDR3 coding DNA: TGTGCCAGCAGCTTGGCAGGGACAGGGGTCGACTATGGCTACACCTTC. The variable domain in full, with the rest retrieved from reference TRBV5-4 and TRBJ1-2, is ETGVTQSPTHLIKTRGQQVTLRCSSQSGHNTVSWYQQALGQGPQFIFQYYREEENGRGNFPPRFSGLQFPNYSSELNVNALELDDSALYLCASSLAGTGVDYGYTFGSGTRLTVV.

V gene TRBV30 combines with J gene TRBJ2-1; 9 bases fit TRBD2. Trimming cost V 2 bases and J 12 bases; bases outside gene matches: 8. Germline-derived CDR1 and CDR2 are GTSNPN and SVGIG (reference sequence). The CDR3 is 13 amino acids. CDR3 bases: TGTGCCTGGAGTAGGGCTAGCGGGGAGAGGCAGTTCTTC. Encoded protein: CAWSRASGERQFF.

The rearrangement joins TRBV19 to TRBJ2-3, with TRBD2 as a possible D gene (5 bases). CDR1 is LNHDA, CDR2 SQIVND, per germline (reference sequence). The CDR3 extends over 16 amino acids. V lost 3 bases to trimming and J lost 1 base, with 14 bases between them. CDR3 protein: CASSISGAVGTDTQYF. The CDR3 coding sequence is TGTGCCAGTAGTATTTCCGGAGCGGTGGGCACAGATACGCAGTATTTT. Full variable domain (outside the CDR3, taken from reference TRBV19 and TRBJ2-3): DGGITQSPKYLFRKEGQNVTLSCEQNLNHDAMYWYRQDPGQGLRLIYYSQIVNDFQKGDIAEGYSVSREKKESFPLTVTSAQKNPTAFYLCASSISGAVGTDTQYFGPGTRLTVL.

V usage is TRBV29-1 and J usage is TRBJ1-4; the D gene is possibly TRBD1 (5 bases). Trimming pared 7 bases from V and 5 bases from J, leaving 11 bases between. CDR3 length equals 12 residues. Germline CDR1 SQVTM, CDR2 ANQGSEA. CDR3 bases: TGCAGCGCCGTGACAGTGAATGAAAAACTGTTTTTT. It yields the protein CSAVTVNEKLFF.

The chain links TRBV7-2 to TRBJ2-1, with D possibly matching TRBD2 (5 bases). Germline V gene sequence: CDR1 SGHTA, CDR2 FQGNSA. This CDR3 is 17 amino acids long. The V gene lost 5 bases and the J gene lost 0 bases, with 17 bases spanning the gap. CDR3 residues: CASSPEGFASSYNEQFF. The DNA of the CDR3 is TGTGCCAGCAGCCCCGAGGGTTTCGCAAGCTCCTACAATGAGCAGTTCTTC.

DNA for the CDR3: TGTGCCAGTAGTATAAGTTCCGGGGGGAGCACAGATACGCAGTATTTT. This gives the protein CASSISSGGSTDTQYF. The chain couples TRBV19 to TRBJ2-3; TRBD2 agrees at 7 bases. J gave up 0 bases and V 2 bases, and 5 bases lay outside the gene matches. The germline V gene has CDR1 LNHDA and CDR2 SQIVND (reference sequence). This CDR3 contains 16 residues.

CDR3 sequence reads: CASSGPGQGDEKLFF. CDR3 nucleotides: TGTGCCAGCAGCGGACCGGGACAGGGGGATGAAAAACTGTTTTTT. The chain has TRBV7-9 and TRBJ1-4; 11 bases line up with TRBD1. Trimming took 5 bases from V and 6 from J; bases not matched to a gene: 5. CDR1 is SEHNR and CDR2 is FQNEAQ in the germline V gene (reference sequence). The CDR3 spans 15 residues. Drawing the rest from reference TRBV7-9 and TRBJ1-4, the complete variable domain is DTGVSQNPRHKITKRGQNVTFRCDPISEHNRLYWYRQTLGQGPEFLTYFQNEAQLEKSRLLSDRFSAERPKGSFSTLEIQRTEQGDSAMYLCASSGPGQGDEKLFFGSGTQLSVL.

V usage is TRBV11-2 and J usage is TRBJ1-1, with D perhaps matching TRBD1 (5 bases). V lost 5 bases and J lost 2, with 12 bases in between. This CDR3 contains 14 residues. Germline assignment: CDR1 SGHAT and CDR2 FQNNGV. In DNA, the CDR3 is TGTGCCAGCAGCCCTCAGGGTATAAACACTGAAGCTTTCTTT. It yields the protein CASSPQGINTEAFF.

Many counts were recorded for this clone. This CDR3 is CASSRTSGTYEQYF. The CDR3 nucleotides are TGTGCCAGCAGCCGTACTAGCGGGACCTACGAGCAGTACTTC. The chain is built from TRBV3-1 (or the pseudogene TRBV3-2) and TRBJ2-7; 10 nucleotides line up with TRBD2. This CDR3 is 14 amino acids long. V was pared by 4 bases and J by 2 bases, with 2 bases of the junction left unmatched. CDR1 LGHDT and CDR2 YNNKEL come from the germline V gene (reference sequence).

In nucleotides, the CDR3 is TGTGCCAGCAGATTTAATACAGGGGGCGTAGGTCAGCCCCAGCATTTT. The encoded protein is CASRFNTGGVGQPQHF. V usage is TRBV7-2 and J usage is TRBJ1-5; 9 bases fit TRBD1. The length of the CDR3 is 16 residues. CDR1 is SGHTA and CDR2 is FQGNSA in the germline V gene. Losses at the gene ends were 6 bases for V and 6 bases for J; bases not matched to a gene: 12.

V and J are TRBV19 and TRBJ2-3; 8 bases line up with TRBD2. Germline V gene sequence: CDR1 LNHDA, CDR2 SQIVND (reference sequence). Trimming cost V 5 bases and J 9 bases; bases outside gene matches: 13. This CDR3 region has 15 residues. The CDR3 reads CASSWGLGALGTQYF. The CDR3 DNA reads as TGTGCCAGTAGTTGGGGACTAGGGGCCTTAGGGACGCAGTATTTT.

The V and J genes are TRBV7-9 and TRBJ1-1, with 8 bases lining up with TRBD1. Germline assignment: CDR1 SEHNR and CDR2 FQNEAQ (reference sequence). With 4 bases clipped from V and 4 bases from J, the junction kept 8 bases outside the gene matches. The CDR3 has 15 amino acids. CDR3 in amino acids: CASSSRQGATTEAFF. Here the CDR3 DNA reads TGTGCCAGCAGCTCCCGGCAGGGGGCTACCACTGAAGCTTTCTTT.